This T cell receptor beta chain was captured in a study of shared clonotypes between healthy human individuals. General observations from the study: Of the naive CD4 clonotypes, roughly 5% were shared across a handful of donors.

Regarding this clone: What it binds is not known.

Per the original data handling: ImmunoSEQ only sent back junction sequences with no quality scores, so filtering was done differently. Method: immunoSEQ multiplex PCR; TCRdb's copy keeps in-frame clones and lacks some. The V and J calls and clone size were taken over from that table, and D and trimming were inferred from the DNA. The table includes some 2 million clones, 85% to 95% detected once. V was pared by 2 bases and J by 5 bases, with 5 bases of the junction left unmatched. Germline CDR1 SNHLY, CDR2 FYNNEI. The CDR3 totals 14 residues. Into CD45RA+ naive and CD45RA-negative memory subsets, the CD4+ cells were split.

Sequencing input: naive CD4+ T cells sorted from blood. Subset given: CD45RA+ positively selected. This sequence joins TRBV2 and TRBJ2-5, with TRBD2 matching over 7 bases. This receptor was identified in a man aged 18 to 30 in good health. The CDR3 reads CASSELRGGETQYF. For the CDR3, the DNA is TGTGCCAGCAGTGAACTGCGGGGAGGGGAGACCCAGTACTTC.